These 15 T cell receptor beta chains were sequenced from one sample in a study of radiotherapy plus CTLA-4 blockade in lung cancer. The data were produced by immunoSEQ multiplex PCR, yet TCRdb's version contains in-frame clones alone and is incomplete. The sample lists roughly 50,000 clones, approximately 79% occurring once. The material was peripheral blood, obtained from a patient treated with radiotherapy plus ipilimumab. The receptors stem from a human donor with non-small cell lung cancer who had a partial response to radiotherapy plus ipilimumab.

This chain connects TRBV20-1 to TRBJ2-5, with D unresolved. The CDR3 covers 10 residues. Germline assignment: CDR1 DFQATT and CDR2 SNEGSKA (reference sequence). The germline V and J ends were trimmed by 6 bases and 3 bases, with 5 bases remaining between them. CDR3 nucleotide sequence: TGCAGTGCATCAAAAGAGACCCAGTACTTC. Protein product: CSASKETQYF.

This sequence joins TRBV6-5 and TRBJ2-7; 8 positions match TRBD1. In germline, CDR1 is MNHEY, CDR2 SVGAGI. V lost 7 bases to trimming and J lost 5 bases; unmatched junction nucleotides: 10. This CDR3 has 14 amino acids. CDR3 sequence: CASNQGTGTDEQYF. The CDR3 nucleotides are TGTGCCAGCAACCAGGGGACAGGAACGGACGAGCAGTACTTC.

This clone appeared once. The chain joins TRBV13 to TRBJ2-5; TRBD1 aligns across 8 bases. Losses at the gene ends were 2 bases for V and 3 bases for J; bases not matched to a gene: 2. The CDR3 loop spans 14 amino acids. Per the germline V gene, CDR1 is PRHDT and CDR2 is FYEKMQ (reference sequence). In DNA, the CDR3 is TGTGCCAGCAGCTTAAGGGGACAGGAAGAGACCCAGTACTTC. Translated, it gives CASSLRGQEETQYF.

The V call is TRBV7-2, the J call TRBJ2-4; 12 positions match TRBD2. The germline V gene has CDR1 SGHTA and CDR2 FQGNSA. This CDR3 has 14 amino acids. V lost 4 bases to trimming and J lost 13 bases; unmatched junction nucleotides: 8. The CDR3 DNA is TGTGCCAGCAGCTCCTCTAGCGGGGGGGCCTCGCAGTACTTC. Protein sequence: CASSSSSGGASQYF.

The rearrangement uses TRBV5-1 and TRBJ1-5, with 8 positions matching TRBD1. The J segment lost 7 bases and the V segment lost 0 bases, leaving 6 bases of the junction unmatched. CDR1 SGHRS and CDR2 YFSETQ come from the germline V gene. This CDR3 contains 15 residues. The CDR3 DNA follows: TGCGCCAGCAGCTTGGAGGCAGGGGGCAGACAGCCCCAGCATTTT. Amino acid sequence: CASSLEAGGRQPQHF.

This chain links TRBV15 with TRBJ1-2; tentative D call: TRBD1 (6 bases). Trimming took 1 base from V and 5 from J, leaving 17 bases between them. From germline, CDR1 is LNHNV and CDR2 YYDKDF (reference sequence). This CDR3 is built from 16 residues. CDR3 nucleotides: TGTGCCACCAGCAGAGGCACCCTAGGGGGTCGTTATGGCTACACCTTC. Residues: CATSRGTLGGRYGYTF.

The chain is built from TRBV6-5 and TRBJ2-7; 11 bases align to TRBD1. V lost 5 bases to trimming and J lost 6 bases; unmatched junction nucleotides: 3. In germline, CDR1 is MNHEY, CDR2 SVGAGI. This CDR3 is built from 13 residues. The chain's CDR3 is CASSDGTGGEQYF. The CDR3 nucleotides are TGTGCCAGCAGTGACGGGACAGGGGGCGAGCAGTACTTC.

The CDR3 DNA sequence: TGTGCCAGCTCACCGGGCCGCATCTCTGGAAACACCATATATTTT. Protein product: CASSPGRISGNTIYF. This chain links TRBV18 with TRBJ1-3; D ambiguous. This CDR3 is built from 15 residues. Trimming stripped 3 bases from V and 0 bases from J, with 9 bases between. Germline-derived CDR1 and CDR2 are KGHSH and LQKENI.

This clone was counted only a few times. This chain joins TRBV5-8 and TRBJ1-3; D is possibly TRBD1 (5 bases). Trimming removed 0 bases from V and 9 bases from J, with 13 bases in between. This CDR3 is built from 14 residues. The germline CDR1 and CDR2 sequences are SGHTS and YDEGEE. The CDR3 is CASSLEGFGSTIYF. In DNA form, the CDR3 reads TGTGCCAGCAGCTTGGAGGGGTTTGGTTCCACCATATATTTT.

The V and J genes are TRBV19 and TRBJ2-5, with D unclear. The germline V gene has CDR1 LNHDA and CDR2 SQIVND (reference sequence). V shed 0 bases and J shed 2 bases, with 7 bases lying between them. CDR3 length: 14 residues. The CDR3 nucleotides are TGTGCCAGTAGTATAGAGGGCACTCAAGAGACCCAGTACTTC. Translated: CASSIEGTQETQYF.

The chain combines TRBV5-1 with TRBJ2-5; the match to TRBD1 covers 8 bases. The assigned J gene may be wrong: the sequence end matches TRBJ2-7 better. Germline-derived CDR1 and CDR2 are SGHRS and YFSETQ. The CDR3 consists of 15 residues. CDR3 sequence reads: CASSLYRGDWYEQYF. Written as DNA, the CDR3 is TGCGCCAGCAGCCTCTACAGGGGGGACTGGTACGAGCAGTACTTC.

The genes are TRBV6-6 and TRBJ2-5; TRBD2 agrees at 10 bases. The ends lost 4 bases at V and 1 base at J; junction bases unmatched: 0. Germline V gene data show CDR1 as MNHNY and CDR2 as SVGAGI (reference sequence). The length of the CDR3 is 14 residues. Written as DNA, the CDR3 is TGTGCCAGCAGTTTAGCGGGGGGCCAAGAGACCCAGTACTTC. This encodes CASSLAGGQETQYF.

V gene TRBV14 combines with J gene TRBJ2-7, with TRBD1 identical over 12 bases. Germline V lookup: CDR1 SGHDN, CDR2 FVKESK. V shed 5 bases, J shed 7 bases, and the junction held 6 bases outside the gene matches. This CDR3 spans 14 amino acids. CDR3 amino acids: CASSAGQGAAEQYF. The CDR3 DNA sequence: TGTGCCAGCAGCGCGGGACAGGGGGCGGCTGAGCAGTACTTC.

V gene TRBV11-2 combines with J gene TRBJ1-1, with a weak D call TRBD1 (6 bases). The ends were cut back, 4 bases at V and 1 base at J, with 13 bases in the middle. CDR1 and CDR2 (germline): SGHAT, FQNNGV. This CDR3 contains 15 residues. CDR3: CASSSPWGQNTEAFF. As DNA, the CDR3 is TGTGCCAGCAGCTCACCCTGGGGGCAGAACACTGAAGCTTTCTTT.

CDR3 bases: TGTGCCAGTAGTATGGAACAGGGATACCCCAATCAGCCCCAGCATTTT. The encoded protein is CASSMEQGYPNQPQHF. The chain employs TRBV19 and TRBJ1-5; maybe TRBD1 (6 bases). The CDR3 runs to 16 residues. Deletions cut 3 bases from V and 3 bases from J, with 15 bases between. Looked up from germline, CDR1 is LNHDA and CDR2 is SQIVND (reference sequence).